The clone carrying this T cell receptor beta chain was seen a few times. The antigen remains undetermined. The time point denotes: pre-sensitization, week 0. The treatment denotes: therapeutic diphenylcyclopropenone sensitization with weekly scalp DPC. Blood collection took place prior to placing each patch test. Unfractionated whole blood served as the source for total RNA extraction. TCRdb analysed the RACE reads with MiXCR anew, one entry per CDR3 protein. The data contain roughly 60,000 distinct CDR3 sequences, roughly 6.7% of them singletons. This entry is derived from a study of human T cells and chemical hapten exposure. Across the study: The patch tests put 0.01% DPC on the skin of the upper back and were read 6 days later. Study-level results: Alopecia in the donors means their immune response may deviate from healthy people's.

V shed 4 bases and J shed 10 bases, with 9 bases lying between them. CDR3 size: 11 residues. Germline V gene sequence: CDR1 SGHDT, CDR2 YYEEEE. V usage is TRBV5-6 and J usage is TRBJ2-1; D not certain. Sequencing was performed on whole blood, taken in connection with sensitization to the hapten diphenylcyclopropenone (DPC). The clonotype originates from a woman aged 25-40 years with alopecia areata. Some clones in this sample may be carry-over from other donors' samples. CDR3 DNA: TGTGCCAGCAGCCGTAGTCGGGAGCAGTTCTTC. Protein: CASSRSREQFF.